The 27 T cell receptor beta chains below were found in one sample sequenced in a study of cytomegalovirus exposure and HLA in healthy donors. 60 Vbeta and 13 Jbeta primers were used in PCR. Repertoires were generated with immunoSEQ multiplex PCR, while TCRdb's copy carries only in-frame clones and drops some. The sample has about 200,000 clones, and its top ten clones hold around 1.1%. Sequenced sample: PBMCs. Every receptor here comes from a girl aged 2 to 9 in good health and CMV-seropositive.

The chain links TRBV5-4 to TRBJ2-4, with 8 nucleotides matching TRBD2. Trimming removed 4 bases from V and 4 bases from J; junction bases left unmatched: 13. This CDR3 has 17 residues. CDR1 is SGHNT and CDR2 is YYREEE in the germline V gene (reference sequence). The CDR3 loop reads CASSQFTSGGMKNIQYF. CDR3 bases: TGTGCCAGCAGCCAATTCACTAGCGGAGGGATGAAAAACATTCAGTACTTC.

The CDR3 region is CASSGGTGELFF. CDR3 DNA: TGTGCCAGCTCGGGGGGAACCGGGGAGCTGTTTTTT. The V call is TRBV6-5, the J call TRBJ2-2, with 7 bases fitting TRBD2. In germline, CDR1 is MNHEY, CDR2 SVGAGI. This CDR3 contains 12 residues. With 8 bases clipped from V and 5 bases from J, the junction kept 2 bases outside the gene matches.

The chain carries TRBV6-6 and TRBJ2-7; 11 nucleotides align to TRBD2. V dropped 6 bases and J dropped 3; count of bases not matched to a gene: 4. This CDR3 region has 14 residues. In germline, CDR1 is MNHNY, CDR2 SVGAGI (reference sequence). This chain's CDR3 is CASRAGTSGYEQYF. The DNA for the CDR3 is TGTGCCAGCAGGGCGGGGACTAGCGGCTACGAGCAGTACTTC.

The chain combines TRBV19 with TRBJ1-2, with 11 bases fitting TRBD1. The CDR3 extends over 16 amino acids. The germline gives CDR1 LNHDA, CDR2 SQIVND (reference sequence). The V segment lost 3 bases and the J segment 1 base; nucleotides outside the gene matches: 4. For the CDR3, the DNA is TGTGCCAGTAGTATTGGACAGGGGGCGTTTAACTATGGCTACACCTTC. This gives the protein CASSIGQGAFNYGYTF.

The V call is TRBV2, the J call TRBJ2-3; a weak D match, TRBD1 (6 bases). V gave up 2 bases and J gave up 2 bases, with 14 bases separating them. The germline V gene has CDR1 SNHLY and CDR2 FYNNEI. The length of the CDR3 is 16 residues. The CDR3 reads CASSEPRTGPTDTQYF. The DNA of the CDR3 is TGTGCCAGCAGTGAACCCCGCACAGGGCCCACAGATACGCAGTATTTT.

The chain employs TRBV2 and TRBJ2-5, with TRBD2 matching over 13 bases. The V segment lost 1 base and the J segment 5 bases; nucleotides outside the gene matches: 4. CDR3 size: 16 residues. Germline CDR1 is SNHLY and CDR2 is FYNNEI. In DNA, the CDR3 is TGTGCCAGCAGTGAAGGTGTACTAGCGGGAGGGGAGACCCAGTACTTC. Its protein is CASSEGVLAGGETQYF.

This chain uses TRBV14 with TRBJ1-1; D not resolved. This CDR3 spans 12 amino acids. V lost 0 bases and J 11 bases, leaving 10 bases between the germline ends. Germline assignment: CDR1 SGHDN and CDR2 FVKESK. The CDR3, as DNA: TGTGCCAGCAGCCAAGAGGATAGGAGGGCTTTCTTT. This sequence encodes CASSQEDRRAFF. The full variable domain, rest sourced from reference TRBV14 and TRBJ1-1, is EAGVTQFPSHSVIEKGQTVTLRCDPISGHDNLYWYRRVMGKEIKFLLHFVKESKQDESGMPNNRFLAERTGGTYSTLKVQPAELEDSGVYFCASSQEDRRAFFGQGTRLTVV.

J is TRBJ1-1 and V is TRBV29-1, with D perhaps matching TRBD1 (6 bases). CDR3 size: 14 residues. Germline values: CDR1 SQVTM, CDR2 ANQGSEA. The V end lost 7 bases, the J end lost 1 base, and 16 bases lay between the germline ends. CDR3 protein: CSALPGHRNTEAFF. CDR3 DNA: TGCAGCGCCCTGCCGGGACATCGGAACACTGAAGCTTTCTTT.

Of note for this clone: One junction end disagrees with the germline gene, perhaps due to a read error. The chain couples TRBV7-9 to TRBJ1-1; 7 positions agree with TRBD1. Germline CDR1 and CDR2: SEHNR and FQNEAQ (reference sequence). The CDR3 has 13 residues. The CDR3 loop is CASSLEPTGPTLF. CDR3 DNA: TGTGCCAGCAGCTTAGAACCGACAGGGCCTACCCTATTT.

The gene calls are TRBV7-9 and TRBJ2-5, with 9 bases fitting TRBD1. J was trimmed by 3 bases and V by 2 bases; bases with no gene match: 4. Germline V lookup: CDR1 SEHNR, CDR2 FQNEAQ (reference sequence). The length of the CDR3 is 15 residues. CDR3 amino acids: CASSLRDRAEETQYF. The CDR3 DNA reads TGTGCCAGCAGCTTACGGGACAGGGCCGAAGAGACCCAGTACTTC.

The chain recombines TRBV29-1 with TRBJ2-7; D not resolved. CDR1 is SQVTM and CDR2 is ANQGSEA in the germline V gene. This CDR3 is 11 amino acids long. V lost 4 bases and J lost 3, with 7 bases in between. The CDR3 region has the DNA TGCAGCGTTGCCGGGTACTACGAGCAGTACTTC. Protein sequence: CSVAGYYEQYF.

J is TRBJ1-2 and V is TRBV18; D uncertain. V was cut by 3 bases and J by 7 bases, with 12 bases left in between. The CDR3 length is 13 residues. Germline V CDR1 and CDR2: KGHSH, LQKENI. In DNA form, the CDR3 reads TGTGCCAGCTCACCTACTAGGACCGGTGGCTACACCTTC. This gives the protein CASSPTRTGGYTF.

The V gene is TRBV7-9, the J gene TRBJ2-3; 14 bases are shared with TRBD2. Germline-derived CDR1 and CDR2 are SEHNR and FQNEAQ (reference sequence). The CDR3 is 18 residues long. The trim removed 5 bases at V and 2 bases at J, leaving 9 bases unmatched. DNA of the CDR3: TGTGCCAGCAGCCCTGGGGGGACTAGCGGGAGCCCCACAGATACGCAGTATTTT. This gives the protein CASSPGGTSGSPTDTQYF.

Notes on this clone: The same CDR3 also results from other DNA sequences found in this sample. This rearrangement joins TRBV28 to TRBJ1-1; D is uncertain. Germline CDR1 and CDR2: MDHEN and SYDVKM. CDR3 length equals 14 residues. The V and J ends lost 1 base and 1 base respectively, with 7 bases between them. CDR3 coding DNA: TGTGCCAGCAGTTTATCGCAGGAGAACACTGAAGCTTTCTTT. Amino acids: CASSLSQENTEAFF. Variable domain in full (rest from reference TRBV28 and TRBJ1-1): DVKVTQSSRYLVKRTGEKVFLECVQDMDHENMFWYRQDPGLGLRLIYFSYDVKMKEKGDIPEGYSVSREKKERFSLILESASTNQTSMYLCASSLSQENTEAFFGQGTRLTVV.

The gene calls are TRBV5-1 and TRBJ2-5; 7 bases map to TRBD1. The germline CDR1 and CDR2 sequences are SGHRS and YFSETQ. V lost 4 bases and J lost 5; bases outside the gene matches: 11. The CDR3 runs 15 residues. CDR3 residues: CASSQVQGQQETQYF. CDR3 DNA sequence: TGCGCCAGCAGCCAGGTACAGGGGCAACAGGAGACCCAGTACTTC. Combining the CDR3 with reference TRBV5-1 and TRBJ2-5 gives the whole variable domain KAGVTQTPRYLIKTRGQQVTLSCSPISGHRSVSWYQQTPGQGLQFLFEYFSETQRNKGNFPGRFSGRQFSNSRSEMNVSTLELGDSALYLCASSQVQGQQETQYFGPGTRLLVL.

The CDR3, as DNA: TGCAGCGCAACACGACAGGACTCTAGCACAGATACGCAGTATTTT. Amino acid sequence: CSATRQDSSTDTQYF. V usage is TRBV29-1 and J usage is TRBJ2-3, with a possible D match to TRBD1 (6 bases). The V end lost 7 bases, the J end lost 0 bases, and 17 bases lay between the germline ends. This CDR3 contains 15 residues. Germline V gene data show CDR1 as SQVTM and CDR2 as ANQGSEA.

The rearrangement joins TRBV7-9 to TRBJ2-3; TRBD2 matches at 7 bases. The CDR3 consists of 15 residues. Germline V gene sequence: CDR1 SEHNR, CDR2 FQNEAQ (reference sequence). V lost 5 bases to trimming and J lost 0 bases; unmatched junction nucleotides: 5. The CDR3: CASSAAGTSTDTQYF. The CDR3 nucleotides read TGTGCCAGCAGCGCAGCGGGAACTAGCACAGATACGCAGTATTTT.

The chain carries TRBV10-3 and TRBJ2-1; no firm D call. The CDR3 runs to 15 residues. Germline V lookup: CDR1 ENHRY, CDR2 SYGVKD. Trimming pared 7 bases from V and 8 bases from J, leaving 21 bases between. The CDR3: CAIKVSRDPRDEQFF. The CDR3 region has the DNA TGTGCCATCAAAGTGTCCCGAGATCCCCGTGATGAGCAGTTCTTC.

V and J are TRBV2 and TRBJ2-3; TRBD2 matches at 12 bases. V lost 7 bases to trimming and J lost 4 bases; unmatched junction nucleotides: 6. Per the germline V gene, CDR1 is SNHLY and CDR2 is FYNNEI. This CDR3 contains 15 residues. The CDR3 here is CASTRLAGVPDTQYF. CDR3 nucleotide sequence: TGTGCCAGCACCAGACTAGCGGGAGTCCCAGATACGCAGTATTTT.

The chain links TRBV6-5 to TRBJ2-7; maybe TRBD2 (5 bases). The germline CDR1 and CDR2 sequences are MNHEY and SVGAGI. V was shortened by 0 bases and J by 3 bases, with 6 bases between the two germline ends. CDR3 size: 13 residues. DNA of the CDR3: TGTGCCAGCAGTTACTCACGGGGCTACGAGCAGTACTTC. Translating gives CASSYSRGYEQYF.

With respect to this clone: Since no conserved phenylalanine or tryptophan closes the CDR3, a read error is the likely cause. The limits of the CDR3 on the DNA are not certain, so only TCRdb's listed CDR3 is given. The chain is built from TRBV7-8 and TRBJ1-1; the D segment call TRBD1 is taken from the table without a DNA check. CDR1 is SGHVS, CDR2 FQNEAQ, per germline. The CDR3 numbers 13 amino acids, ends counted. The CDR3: CASSFGRDTSFLV.

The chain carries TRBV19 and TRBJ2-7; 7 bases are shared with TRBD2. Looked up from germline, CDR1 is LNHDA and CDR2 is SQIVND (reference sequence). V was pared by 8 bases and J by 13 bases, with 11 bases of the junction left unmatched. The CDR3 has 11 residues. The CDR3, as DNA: TGTGCCAGTTCCCGGGGGGTTGCAATATACTTC. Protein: CASSRGVAIYF.

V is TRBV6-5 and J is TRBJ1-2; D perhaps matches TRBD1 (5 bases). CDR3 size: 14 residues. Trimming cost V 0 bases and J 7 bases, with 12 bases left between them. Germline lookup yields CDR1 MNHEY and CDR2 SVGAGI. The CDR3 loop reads CASSYSTGVVGYTF. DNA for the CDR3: TGTGCCAGCAGTTACTCGACGGGGGTCGTTGGCTACACCTTC.

This CDR3 reads CASIDRGYSNQPQHF. Written as DNA, the CDR3 is TGTGCCAGCATCGACAGGGGCTATAGCAATCAGCCCCAGCATTTT. The chain uses TRBV28 and TRBJ1-5, with 8 bases matching TRBD1. Looked up from germline, CDR1 is MDHEN and CDR2 is SYDVKM. With 7 bases clipped from V and 0 bases from J, the junction kept 5 bases outside the gene matches. CDR3 length: 15 residues.

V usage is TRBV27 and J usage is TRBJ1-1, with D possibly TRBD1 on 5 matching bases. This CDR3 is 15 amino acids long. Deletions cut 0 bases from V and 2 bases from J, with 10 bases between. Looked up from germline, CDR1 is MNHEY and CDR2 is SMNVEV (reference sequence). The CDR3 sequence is CASSLSFGANTEAFF. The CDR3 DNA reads TGTGCCAGCAGTTTATCGTTTGGGGCCAACACTGAAGCTTTCTTT.

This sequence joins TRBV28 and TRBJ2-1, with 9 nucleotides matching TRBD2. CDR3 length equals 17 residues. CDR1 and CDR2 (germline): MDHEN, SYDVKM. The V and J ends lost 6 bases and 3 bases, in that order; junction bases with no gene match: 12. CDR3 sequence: CASSPGLAFANYNEQFF. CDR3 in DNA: TGTGCCAGCAGCCCGGGACTAGCATTCGCAAACTACAATGAGCAGTTCTTC.

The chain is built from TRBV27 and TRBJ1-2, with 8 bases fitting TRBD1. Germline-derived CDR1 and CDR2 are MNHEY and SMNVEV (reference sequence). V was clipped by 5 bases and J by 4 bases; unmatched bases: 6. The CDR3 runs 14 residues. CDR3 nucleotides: TGTGCCAGCAGTCTAAACAGGGGGGGCTATGGCTACACCTTC. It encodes CASSLNRGGYGYTF.